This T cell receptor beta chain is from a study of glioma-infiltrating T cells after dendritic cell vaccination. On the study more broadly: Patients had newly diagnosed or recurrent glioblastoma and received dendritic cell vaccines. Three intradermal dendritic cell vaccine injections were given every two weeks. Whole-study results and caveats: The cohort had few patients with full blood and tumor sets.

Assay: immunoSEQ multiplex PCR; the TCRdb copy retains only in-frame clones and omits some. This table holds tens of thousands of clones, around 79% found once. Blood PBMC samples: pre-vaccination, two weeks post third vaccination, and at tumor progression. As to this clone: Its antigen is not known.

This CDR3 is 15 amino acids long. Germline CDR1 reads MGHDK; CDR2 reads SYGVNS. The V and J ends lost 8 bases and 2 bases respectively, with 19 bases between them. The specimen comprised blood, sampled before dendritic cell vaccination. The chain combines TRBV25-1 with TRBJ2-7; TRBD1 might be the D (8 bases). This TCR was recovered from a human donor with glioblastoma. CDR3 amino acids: CASGYVQGGPYEQYF. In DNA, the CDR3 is TGTGCCAGCGGTTACGTACAGGGGGGGCCCTACGAGCAGTACTTC.